The rows below give T cell receptor beta chains drawn from one sample of a study of shared clonotypes between healthy human individuals. The repertoire was sequenced with immunoSEQ multiplex PCR; TCRdb's copy has only in-frame clones and lacks some. Of roughly 500,000 clones listed, around 73% are singletons. The sample comprised PBMCs. The receptors were sampled from a woman in her 40s in good health. Some clones in this sample may be carry-over from other donors' samples. CDR3s include the opening cysteine and the closing phenylalanine or tryptophan. D genes are given only for firm matches. Not all rows give a size; the values are once, few, many and, for expanded clones, a class.

CDR3aa | v_gene | abundance | d_gene
CASSGGRGLEQYF | TRBV2 | NA | NA
CASSLDGGNTIYF | TRBV7-9 | NA | NA
CASSWWTGYEQYF | TRBV5-1 | NA | TRBD1
CASPGRTNEKLFF | TRBV30 | NA | NA
CASSLYQSETQYF | TRBV7-9 | once | NA
CSVGQGDYEQYF | TRBV29-1 | NA | TRBD1
CASSLGGVGLYSNQPQHF | TRBV28 | NA | NA
CAISSSGGHEQFF | TRBV10-3 | NA | NA
CSSSGTWSTDTQYF | TRBV29-1 | NA | NA
CASSPSLDFSTDTQYF | TRBV5-4 | NA | NA
CASSLGDSGNTIYF | TRBV7-3 | NA | NA
CASTSGYNEQFF | TRBV28 | NA | NA
CASSPTRADYEQYF | TRBV18 | NA | NA
CASSYGRDNEKLFF | TRBV5-1 | NA | NA
CASSRTASEQYF | TRBV5-1 | NA | NA
CASSQYGQSSYEQYF | TRBV23-1 | NA | NA
CASSVESGLYGYTF | TRBV9 | many | NA
CASSSQGASNQPQHF | TRBV6-1 | NA | TRBD1
CASSPPGLAGVETQYF | TRBV2 | NA | TRBD2
CASRRGFDAEAFF | TRBV14 | NA | NA
CASSQRRGSTGELFF | TRBV14 | few | NA
CASSFQGGTYNEQFF | TRBV28 | NA | TRBD1
CASSKYGVGYTF | TRBV21-1 | NA | NA
CASSLTGGGTEAFF | TRBV7-9 | NA | NA